The rows below give T cell receptor beta chains drawn from one sample of a study of human T cells and chemical hapten exposure. Via MiXCR, TCRdb re-called the RACE reads, giving one row per CDR3 protein. The table shows some 90,000 distinct CDR3 sequences, with 11% occurring only once. The sample was whole blood, taken in connection with sensitization to the hapten diphenylcyclopropenone (DPC). The receptor set was obtained from a woman aged 40 to 50 with alopecia areata. Some clones in this sample may be carry-over from other donors' samples. The CDR3 runs from the conserved cysteine through the conserved F or W. D genes are given only for firm matches. Not every row has a clone size; where given, it reads once, few, many or a size class.

abundance	v_gene	j_gene	d_gene	CDR3aa	CDR3nt
many	TRBV12-3/TRBV12-4	TRBJ2-7	TRBD2	CASSPVPSGRAGEQYF	TGTGCCAGCAGTCCCGTTCCTAGCGGGAGGGCCGGTGAGCAGTACTTC
NA	TRBV20-1	TRBJ2-3	NA	CSARSFRDRSTDTQYF	TGCAGTGCTAGATCCTTCCGGGACCGTAGCACAGATACGCAGTATTTT
few	TRBV29-1	TRBJ2-6	NA	CSVTDSSGANVLTF	TGCAGCGTTACCGACAGCTCTGGGGCCAACGTCCTGACTTTC
NA	TRBV20-1	TRBJ1-1	TRBD1	CSASQTSGGTEAFF	TGCAGTGCTTCGCAAACCTCAGGGGGGACTGAAGCTTTCTTT
few	TRBV18	TRBJ1-1	TRBD1	CASSQQGPTEAFF	TGTGCCAGCTCGCAACAGGGGCCCACTGAAGCTTTCTTT
few	TRBV20-1	TRBJ2-3	NA	CSAKDEGTDTQYF	TGCAGTGCTAAAGATGAGGGCACAGATACGCAGTATTTT
few	TRBV9	TRBJ2-7	TRBD2	CASSGTGTSGAYEQYF	TGTGCCAGCAGCGGCACCGGGACTAGCGGGGCCTACGAGCAGTACTTC
few	TRBV6-5	TRBJ2-7	NA	CASSYSGRSSYEQYF	TGTGCCAGCAGTTACTCGGGGCGTTCCTCCTACGAGCAGTACTTC
NA	TRBV5-1	TRBJ2-7	TRBD2	CASSLALAGIYEQYF	TGCGCCAGCAGCTTGGCCCTAGCGGGGATCTACGAGCAGTACTTC
many	TRBV5-1	TRBJ2-2	NA	CASSQTGQNTGELFF	TGCGCCAGCAGCCAGACGGGTCAGAACACCGGGGAGCTGTTTTTT
NA	TRBV7-8	TRBJ2-5	NA	CASSPRPKYLGETQYF	TGTGCCAGCAGCCCGCGACCGAAATACCTAGGGGAGACCCAGTACTTC
NA	TRBV4-3	TRBJ1-6	NA	CASSSRTGSYNSPLHF	TGCGCCAGCAGCAGCCGGACGGGGAGCTATAATTCACCCCTCCACTTT
NA	TRBV4-1	TRBJ1-1	TRBD1	CASSRDSEAFF	TGCGCCAGCAGCCGGGACAGTGAAGCTTTCTTT
few	TRBV20-1	TRBJ2-5	NA	CSARPDRSQGETQYF	TGCAGTGCTAGACCTGACAGGTCCCAGGGGGAGACCCAGTACTTC
few	TRBV2	TRBJ2-3	NA	CASSGQRTDTQYF	TGTGCCAGCAGCGGACAGCGCACAGATACGCAGTATTTT
NA	TRBV7-2	TRBJ2-7	TRBD1	CACSLAGGSEQYF	TGTGCCTGCAGCTTAGCAGGGGGTAGTGAGCAGTACTTC
NA	TRBV6-6	TRBJ1-1	TRBD1	CASRLRDRGRQTEAFF	TGTGCCAGCAGACTCAGGGACAGGGGGCGACAGACTGAAGCTTTCTTT